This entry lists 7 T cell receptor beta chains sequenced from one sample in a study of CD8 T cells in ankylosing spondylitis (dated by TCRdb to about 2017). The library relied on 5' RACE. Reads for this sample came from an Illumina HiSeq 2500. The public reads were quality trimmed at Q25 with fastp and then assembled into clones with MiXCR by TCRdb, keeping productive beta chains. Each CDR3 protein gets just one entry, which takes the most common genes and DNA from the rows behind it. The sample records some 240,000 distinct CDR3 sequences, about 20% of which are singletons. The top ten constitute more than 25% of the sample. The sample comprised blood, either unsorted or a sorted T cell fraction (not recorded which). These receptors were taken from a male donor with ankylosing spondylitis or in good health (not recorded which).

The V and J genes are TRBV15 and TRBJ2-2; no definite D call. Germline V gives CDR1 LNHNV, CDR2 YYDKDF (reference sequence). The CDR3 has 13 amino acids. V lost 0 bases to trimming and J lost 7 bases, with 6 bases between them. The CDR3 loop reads CATSRDDHGELFF. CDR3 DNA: TGTGCCACCAGCAGAGATGACCACGGGGAGCTGTTTTTT.

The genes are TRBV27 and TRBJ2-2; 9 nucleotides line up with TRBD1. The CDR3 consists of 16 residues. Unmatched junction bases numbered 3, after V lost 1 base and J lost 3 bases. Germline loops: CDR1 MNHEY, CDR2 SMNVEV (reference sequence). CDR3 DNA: TGTGCCAGCAGTTTATTGAGACAGGGGGACACCGGGGAGCTGTTTTTT. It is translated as CASSLLRQGDTGELFF.

The CDR3 sequence: CSVDGTSGRVSQFF. CDR3 DNA: TGCAGCGTTGACGGGACTAGCGGGAGGGTTTCGCAGTTCTTC. V is TRBV29-1 and J is TRBJ2-1; 16 bases are shared with TRBD2. Germline V CDR1 and CDR2: SQVTM, ANQGSEA. There are 14 residues in the CDR3. J gave up 12 bases and V 3 bases, and 5 bases lay outside the gene matches.

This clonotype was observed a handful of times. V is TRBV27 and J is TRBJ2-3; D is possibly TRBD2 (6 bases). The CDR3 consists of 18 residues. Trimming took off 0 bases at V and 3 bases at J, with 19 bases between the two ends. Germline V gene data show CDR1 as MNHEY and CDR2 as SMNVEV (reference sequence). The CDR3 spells CASSLSSFSAGKTDTQYF. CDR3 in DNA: TGTGCCAGCAGTTTATCGAGTTTTTCCGCGGGAAAAACAGATACGCAGTATTTT.

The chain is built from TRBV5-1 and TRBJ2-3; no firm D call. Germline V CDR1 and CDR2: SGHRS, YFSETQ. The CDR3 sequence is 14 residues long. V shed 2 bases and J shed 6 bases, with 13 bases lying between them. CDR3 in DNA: TGCGCCAGCAGCTTAGATGATGGTCGGGATACGCAGTATTTT. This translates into CASSLDDGRDTQYF.

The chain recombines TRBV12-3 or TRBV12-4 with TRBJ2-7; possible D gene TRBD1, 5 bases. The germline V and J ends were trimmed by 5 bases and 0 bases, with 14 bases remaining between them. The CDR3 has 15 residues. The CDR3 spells CASSSATDFSYEQYF. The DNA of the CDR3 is TGTGCCAGCAGTAGTGCGACAGACTTCTCCTACGAGCAGTACTTC.

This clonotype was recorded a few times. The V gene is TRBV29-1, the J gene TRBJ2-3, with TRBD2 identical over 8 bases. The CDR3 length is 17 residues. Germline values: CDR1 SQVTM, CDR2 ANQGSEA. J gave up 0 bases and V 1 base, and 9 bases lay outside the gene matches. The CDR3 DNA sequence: TGCAGCGTTGAAGGAGGGGCTAGCGGGTCTAGCACAGATACGCAGTATTTT. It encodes CSVEGGASGSSTDTQYF.